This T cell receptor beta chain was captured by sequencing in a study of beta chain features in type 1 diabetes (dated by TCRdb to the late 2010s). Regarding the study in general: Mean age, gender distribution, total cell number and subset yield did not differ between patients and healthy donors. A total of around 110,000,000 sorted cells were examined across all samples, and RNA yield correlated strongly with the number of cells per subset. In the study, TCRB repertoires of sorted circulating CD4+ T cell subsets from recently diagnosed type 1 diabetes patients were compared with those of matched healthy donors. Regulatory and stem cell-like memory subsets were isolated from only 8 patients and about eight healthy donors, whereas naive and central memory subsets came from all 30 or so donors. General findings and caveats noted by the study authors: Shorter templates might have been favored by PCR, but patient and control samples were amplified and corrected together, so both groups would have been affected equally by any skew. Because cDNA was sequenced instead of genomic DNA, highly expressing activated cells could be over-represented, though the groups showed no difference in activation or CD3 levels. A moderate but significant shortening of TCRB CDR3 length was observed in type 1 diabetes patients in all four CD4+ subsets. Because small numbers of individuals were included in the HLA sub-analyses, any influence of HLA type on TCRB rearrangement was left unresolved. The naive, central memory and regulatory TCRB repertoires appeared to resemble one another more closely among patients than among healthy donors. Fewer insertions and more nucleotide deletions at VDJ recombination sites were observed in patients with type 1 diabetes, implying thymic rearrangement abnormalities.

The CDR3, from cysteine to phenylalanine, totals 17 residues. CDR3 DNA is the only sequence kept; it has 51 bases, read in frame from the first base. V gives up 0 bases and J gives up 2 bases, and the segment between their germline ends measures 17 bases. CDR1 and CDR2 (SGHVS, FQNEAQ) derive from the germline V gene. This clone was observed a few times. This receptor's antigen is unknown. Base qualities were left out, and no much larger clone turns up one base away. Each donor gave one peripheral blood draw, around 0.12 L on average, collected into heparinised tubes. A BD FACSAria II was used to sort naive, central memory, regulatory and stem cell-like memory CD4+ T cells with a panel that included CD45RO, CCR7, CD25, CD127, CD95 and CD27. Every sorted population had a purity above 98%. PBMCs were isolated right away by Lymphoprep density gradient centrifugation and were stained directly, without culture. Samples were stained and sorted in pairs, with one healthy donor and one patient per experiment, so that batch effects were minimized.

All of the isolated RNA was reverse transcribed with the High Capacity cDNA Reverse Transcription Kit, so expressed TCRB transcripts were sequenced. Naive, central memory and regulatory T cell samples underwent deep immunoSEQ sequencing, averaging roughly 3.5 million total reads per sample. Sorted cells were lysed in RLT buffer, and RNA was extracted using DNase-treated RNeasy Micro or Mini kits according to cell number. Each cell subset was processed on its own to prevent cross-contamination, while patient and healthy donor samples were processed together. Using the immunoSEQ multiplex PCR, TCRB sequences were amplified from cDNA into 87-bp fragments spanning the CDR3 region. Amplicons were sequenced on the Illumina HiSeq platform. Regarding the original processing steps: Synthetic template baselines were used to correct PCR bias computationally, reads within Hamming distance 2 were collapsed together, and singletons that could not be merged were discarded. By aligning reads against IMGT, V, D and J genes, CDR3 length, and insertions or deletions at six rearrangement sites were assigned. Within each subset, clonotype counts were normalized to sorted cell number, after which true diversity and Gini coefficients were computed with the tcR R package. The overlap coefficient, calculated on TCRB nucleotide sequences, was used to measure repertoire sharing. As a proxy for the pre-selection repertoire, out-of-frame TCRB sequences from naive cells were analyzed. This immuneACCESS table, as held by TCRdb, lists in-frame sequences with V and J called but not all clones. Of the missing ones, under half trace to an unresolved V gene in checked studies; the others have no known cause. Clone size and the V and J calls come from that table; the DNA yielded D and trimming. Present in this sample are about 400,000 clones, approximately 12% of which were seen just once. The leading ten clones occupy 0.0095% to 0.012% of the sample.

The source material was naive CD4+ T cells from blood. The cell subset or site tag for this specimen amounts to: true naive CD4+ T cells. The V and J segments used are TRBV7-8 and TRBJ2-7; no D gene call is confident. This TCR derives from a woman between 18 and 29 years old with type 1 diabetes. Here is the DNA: TGTGCCAGCAGCTTAGCGGTCGTCCCGTCAGGCCCCTACGAGCAGTACTTC. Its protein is CASSLAVVPSGPYEQYF. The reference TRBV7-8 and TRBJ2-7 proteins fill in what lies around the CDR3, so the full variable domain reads GAGVSQSPRYKVAKRGQDVALRCDPISGHVSLFWYQQALGQGPEFLTYFQNEAQLDKSGLPSDRFFAERPEGSVSTLKIQRTQQEDSAVYLCASSLAVVPSGPYEQYFGPGTRLTVT.